This T cell receptor (beta chain) derives from a study of blood T cell repertoires in COVID-19. About the research overall: Both acute and convalescent COVID-19 samples were obtained from the United States, Italy and Spain. From T cells, B-cell-depleted T cells, or PBMCs came the material, which was cDNA or gDNA.

Trimming at V came to 6 bases and at J to 2 bases, leaving 4 bases not matched to a gene. Germline assignment: CDR1 MNHEY and CDR2 SVGAGI. CDR3 length: 14 residues. Original handling: Estimated nucleated cell counts came from reference gene primer amplification. Profiled with immunoSEQ multiplex PCR; TCRdb holds only in-frame clones, not every one. V, J and clone size are taken as reported in that table, and D and trimming were inferred from the DNA itself. The profile shows 95,000 to 150,000 clones, around 87% of them singletons. The V gene is TRBV6-5, the J gene TRBJ2-7; 10 bases are a match to TRBD1. The sequenced material came from peripheral blood. The TCR was taken from a woman aged 55-70 years with COVID-19, enrolled during active disease. The CDR3 protein is CASSPGQGAYEQYF. CDR3 nucleotides: TGTGCCAGCAGCCCCGGACAGGGGGCCTACGAGCAGTACTTC.